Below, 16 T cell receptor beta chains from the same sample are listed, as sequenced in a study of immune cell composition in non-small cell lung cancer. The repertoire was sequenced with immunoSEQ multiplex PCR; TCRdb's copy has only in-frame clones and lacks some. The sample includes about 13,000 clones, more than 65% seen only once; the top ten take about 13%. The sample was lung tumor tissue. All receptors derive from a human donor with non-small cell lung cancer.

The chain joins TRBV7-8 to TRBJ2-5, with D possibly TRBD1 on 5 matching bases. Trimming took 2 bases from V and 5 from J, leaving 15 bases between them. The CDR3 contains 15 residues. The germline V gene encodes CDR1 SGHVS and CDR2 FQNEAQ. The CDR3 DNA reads TGTGCCAGCAGCTTACGCGTATCCAAGGGGGAGACCCAGTACTTC. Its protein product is CASSLRVSKGETQYF.

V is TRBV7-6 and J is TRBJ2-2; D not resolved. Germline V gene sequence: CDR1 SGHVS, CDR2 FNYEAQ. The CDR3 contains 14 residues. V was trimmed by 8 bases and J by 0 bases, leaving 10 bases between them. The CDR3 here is CASGYTSNTGELFF. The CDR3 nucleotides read TGTGCCAGCGGCTACACCTCGAACACCGGGGAGCTGTTTTTT. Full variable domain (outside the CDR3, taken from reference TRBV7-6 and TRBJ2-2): GAGVSQSPRYKVTKRGQDVALRCDPISGHVSLYWYRQALGQGPEFLTYFNYEAQQDKSGLPNDRFSAERPEGSISTLTIQRTEQRDSAMYRCASGYTSNTGELFFGEGSRLTVL.

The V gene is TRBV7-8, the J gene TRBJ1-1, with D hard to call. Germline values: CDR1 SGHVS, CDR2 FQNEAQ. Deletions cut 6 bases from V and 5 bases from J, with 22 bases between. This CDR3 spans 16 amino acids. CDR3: CASSPIRSSGGTEAFF. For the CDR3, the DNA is TGTGCCAGCAGTCCCATAAGGAGCTCCGGAGGGACTGAAGCTTTCTTT.

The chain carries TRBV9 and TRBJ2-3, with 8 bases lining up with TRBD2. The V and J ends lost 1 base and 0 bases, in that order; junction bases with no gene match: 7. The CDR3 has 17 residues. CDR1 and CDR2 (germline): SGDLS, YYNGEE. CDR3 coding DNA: TGTGCCAGCAGCGTATACGGGGCTAGCGGGAGCACAGATACGCAGTATTTT. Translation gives CASSVYGASGSTDTQYF. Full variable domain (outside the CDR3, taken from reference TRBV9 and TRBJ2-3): DSGVTQTPKHLITATGQRVTLRCSPRSGDLSVYWYQQSLDQGLQFLIQYYNGEERAKGNILERFSAQQFPDLHSELNLSSLELGDSALYFCASSVYGASGSTDTQYFGPGTRLTVL.

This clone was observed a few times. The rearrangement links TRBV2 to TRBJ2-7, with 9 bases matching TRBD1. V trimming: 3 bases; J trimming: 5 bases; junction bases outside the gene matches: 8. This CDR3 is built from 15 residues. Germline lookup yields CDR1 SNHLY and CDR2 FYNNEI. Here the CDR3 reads CASSEYDYRGHEQYF. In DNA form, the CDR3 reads TGTGCCAGCAGTGAGTATGACTACAGGGGGCACGAGCAGTACTTC.

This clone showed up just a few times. Written as DNA, the CDR3 is TGTGCCAGCAGTGACATCGGCGGGGCCAAAAACATTCAGTACTTC. Translation: CASSDIGGAKNIQYF. This chain uses TRBV2 with TRBJ2-4; a possible D gene is TRBD2 (5 bases). The germline V gene has CDR1 SNHLY and CDR2 FYNNEI. V lost 3 bases and J 1 base, leaving 10 bases between the germline ends. CDR3 length: 15 residues.

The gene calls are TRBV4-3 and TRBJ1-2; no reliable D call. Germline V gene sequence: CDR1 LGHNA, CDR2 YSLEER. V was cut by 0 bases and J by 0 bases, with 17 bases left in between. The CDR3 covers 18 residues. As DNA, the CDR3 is TGCGCCAGCAGCCAAGATCTAGGCGCTACGCTGACTAACTATGGCTACACCTTC. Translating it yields CASSQDLGATLTNYGYTF.

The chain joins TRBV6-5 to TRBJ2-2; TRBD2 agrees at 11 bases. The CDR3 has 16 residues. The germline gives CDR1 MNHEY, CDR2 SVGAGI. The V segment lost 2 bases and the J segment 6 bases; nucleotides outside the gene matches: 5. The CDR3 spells CASSYGVAGGPGELFF. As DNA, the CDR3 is TGTGCCAGCAGTTACGGGGTAGCGGGAGGGCCCGGGGAGCTGTTTTTT.

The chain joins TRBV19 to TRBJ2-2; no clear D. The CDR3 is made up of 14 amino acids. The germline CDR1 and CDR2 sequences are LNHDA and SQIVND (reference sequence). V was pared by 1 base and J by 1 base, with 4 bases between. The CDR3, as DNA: TGTGCCAGTAGTATAGTTCAGAACACCGGGGAGCTGTTTTTT. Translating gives CASSIVQNTGELFF.

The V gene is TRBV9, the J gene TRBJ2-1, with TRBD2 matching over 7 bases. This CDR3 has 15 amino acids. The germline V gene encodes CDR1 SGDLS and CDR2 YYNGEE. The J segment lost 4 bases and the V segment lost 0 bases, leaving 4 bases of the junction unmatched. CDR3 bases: TGTGCCAGCAGCGTAGGCGGGAGTTTTTACAATGAGCAGTTCTTC. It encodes CASSVGGSFYNEQFF.

CDR3: CASRREENTGELFF. CDR3 DNA: TGTGCCAGCAGACGAGAGGAGAACACCGGGGAGCTGTTTTTT. The rearrangement uses TRBV6-4 and TRBJ2-2, with unresolved D. The CDR3 runs to 14 residues. Germline V gives CDR1 MRHNA, CDR2 SNTAGT. Trimming left V 6 bases short and J 1 base short, with 9 bases between.

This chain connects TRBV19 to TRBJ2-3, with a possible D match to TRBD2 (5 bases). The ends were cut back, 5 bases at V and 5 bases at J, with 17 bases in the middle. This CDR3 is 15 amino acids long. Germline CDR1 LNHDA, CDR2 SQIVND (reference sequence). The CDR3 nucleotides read TGTGCCAGTAGTTCCGGTTTGGGAGTTCGAGATACGCAGTATTTT. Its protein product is CASSSGLGVRDTQYF. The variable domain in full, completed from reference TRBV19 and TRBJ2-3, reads DGGITQSPKYLFRKEGQNVTLSCEQNLNHDAMYWYRQDPGQGLRLIYYSQIVNDFQKGDIAEGYSVSREKKESFPLTVTSAQKNPTAFYLCASSSGLGVRDTQYFGPGTRLTVL.

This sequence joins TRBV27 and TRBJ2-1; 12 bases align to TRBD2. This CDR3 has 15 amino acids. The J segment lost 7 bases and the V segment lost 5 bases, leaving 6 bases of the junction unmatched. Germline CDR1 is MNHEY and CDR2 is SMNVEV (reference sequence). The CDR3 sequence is CASSPRTSGINEQFF. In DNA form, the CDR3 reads TGTGCCAGCAGTCCTCGGACTAGCGGGATAAATGAGCAGTTCTTC.

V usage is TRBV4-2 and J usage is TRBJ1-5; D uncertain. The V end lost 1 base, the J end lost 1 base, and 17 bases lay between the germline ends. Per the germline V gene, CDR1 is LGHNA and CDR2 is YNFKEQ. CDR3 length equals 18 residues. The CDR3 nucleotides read TGTGCCAGCAGCCAAGCCCCGGTCCAGCGTACCAGCAATCAGCCCCAGCATTTT. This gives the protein CASSQAPVQRTSNQPQHF.

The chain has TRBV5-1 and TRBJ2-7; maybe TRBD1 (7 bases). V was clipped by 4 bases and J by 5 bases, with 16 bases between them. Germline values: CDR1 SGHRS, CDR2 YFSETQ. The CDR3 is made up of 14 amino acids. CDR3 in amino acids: CASSLGQGGDEQYF. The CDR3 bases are TGCGCCAGCAGCCTGGGGCAGGGGGGCGACGAGCAGTACTTC.

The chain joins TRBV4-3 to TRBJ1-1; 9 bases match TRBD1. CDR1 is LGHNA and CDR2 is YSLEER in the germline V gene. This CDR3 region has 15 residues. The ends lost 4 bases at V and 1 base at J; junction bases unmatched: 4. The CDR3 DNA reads TGCGCCAGCAGCCTTCAGGACAGGGGGAACACTGAAGCTTTCTTT. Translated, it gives CASSLQDRGNTEAFF.